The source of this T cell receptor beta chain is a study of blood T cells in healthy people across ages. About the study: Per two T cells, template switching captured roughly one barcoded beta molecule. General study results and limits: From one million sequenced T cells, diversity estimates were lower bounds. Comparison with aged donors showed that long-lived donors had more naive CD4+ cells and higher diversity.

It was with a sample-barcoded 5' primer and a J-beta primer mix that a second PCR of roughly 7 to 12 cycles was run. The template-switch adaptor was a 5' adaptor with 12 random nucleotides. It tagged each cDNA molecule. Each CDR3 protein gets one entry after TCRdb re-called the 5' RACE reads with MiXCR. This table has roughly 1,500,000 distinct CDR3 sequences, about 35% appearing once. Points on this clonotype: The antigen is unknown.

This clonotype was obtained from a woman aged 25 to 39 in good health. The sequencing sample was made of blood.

The CDR3 loop is CSAIFAGNEKLFF. The CDR3 DNA reads as TGCAGTGCTATTTTCGCAGGCAATGAAAAACTGTTTTTT. The chain uses TRBV20-1 and TRBJ1-4; D gene uncertain. This CDR3 is 13 amino acids long. The V gene's germline CDR1 is DFQATT and CDR2 SNEGSKA (reference sequence). V lost 4 bases to trimming and J lost 5 bases, with 11 bases between them.